This TCR beta chain emerged from a study of T cells in localized non-small cell lung cancer. Overall study findings and caveats: Heterogeneity remains possible because sequencing was limited to only one tumor region. Adjacent lung tissue had a median about 60 of the top 100 clones found in the tumor. Prolonged overall survival went with higher T cell density in the blood.

The protocol was immunoSEQ multiplex PCR, while the TCRdb copy is restricted to in-frame clones and leaves out a portion. This table holds tens of thousands of clones, approximately 88% found once. On this clone: Its target is not known.

This TCR was recovered from a woman aged 35-70 years with stage I lung adenocarcinoma. The sequencing here drew on peripheral blood, taken before any cancer treatment.

The CDR3 coding sequence is TGTGCCATCAGTGGGGAGCTTTTCAACTATGGCTACACCTTC. As protein: CAISGELFNYGYTF. The chain links TRBV10-3 to TRBJ1-2; D is unresolved. V lost 4 bases and J 2 bases, leaving 11 bases between the germline ends. In germline, CDR1 is ENHRY, CDR2 SYGVKD. The CDR3 contains 14 residues.